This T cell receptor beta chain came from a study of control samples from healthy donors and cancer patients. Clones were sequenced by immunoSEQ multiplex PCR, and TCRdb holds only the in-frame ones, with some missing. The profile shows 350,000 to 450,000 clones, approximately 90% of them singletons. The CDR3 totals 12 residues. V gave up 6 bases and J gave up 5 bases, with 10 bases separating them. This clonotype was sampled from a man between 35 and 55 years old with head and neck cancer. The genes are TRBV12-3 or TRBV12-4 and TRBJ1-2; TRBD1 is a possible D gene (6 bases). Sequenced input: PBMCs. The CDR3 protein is CASRGGRYGYTF. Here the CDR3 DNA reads TGTGCCAGCAGGGGGGGGCGGTATGGCTACACCTTC.